The 12 T cell receptor beta chains in this list originate from one sample, sequenced in a study of vaccination and CD4 T cells after COVID-19. These TCRs' antigens remain unknown. The treatment denotes: approximately nine-day PBMC culture with coronavirus spike peptide pools or control peptides (ViraFEST assay). Researchers used the Oncomine TCR Beta short-read assay to sequence DNA from cultured CD4+ T cells. Via MiXCR, TCRdb re-called the PCR reads, giving one row per CDR3 protein. The sample has 8,000 to 10,000 distinct CDR3 sequences; less than 35% are singletons. Sequenced material: cultured CD4+ T cells from blood. The receptor source for this set is a human donor with COVID-19.

The rearrangement uses TRBV4-3 and TRBJ2-2, with D uncertain. V lost 0 bases to trimming and J lost 3 bases, with 23 bases between them. Germline-derived CDR1 and CDR2 are LGHNA and YSLEER. CDR3 length: 20 residues. The CDR3 DNA reads as TGCGCCAGCAGCCAAGATTGGGCTACGATGGGATTGGCTTACACCGGGGAGCTGTTTTTT. It translates to CASSQDWATMGLAYTGELFF.

V is TRBV5-8 and J is TRBJ1-6; D gene unclear. Trimming took off 4 bases at V and 7 bases at J, with 15 bases between the two ends. This CDR3 contains 15 residues. Germline V gene lookup returns CDR1 SGHTS and CDR2 YDEGEE. As DNA, the CDR3 is TGTGCCAGCAGCATTCGAGGGCCAGCCAATTCACCCCTCCACTTT. Residues: CASSIRGPANSPLHF.

This clonotype was seen a handful of times. The chain joins TRBV7-8 to TRBJ2-5, with TRBD1 as a possible D gene (6 bases). CDR3 length: 14 amino acids. With 5 bases removed from V and 5 bases from J, the gap between germline ends came to 15 bases. Germline V gene lookup returns CDR1 SGHVS and CDR2 FQNEAQ. The CDR3 DNA is TGTGCCAGCAGCACAAAACAGGGAAGGGAGACCCAGTACTTC. Protein sequence: CASSTKQGRETQYF.

The chain carries TRBV12-3 or TRBV12-4 and TRBJ1-2; D ambiguous. The CDR3 is 10 residues long. Trimming shortened V by 2 bases and J by 8 bases, and 3 bases separated the two germline ends. Here the CDR3 reads CASSLNGYTF. CDR3 coding DNA: TGTGCCAGCAGTTTAAACGGCTACACCTTC.

This clonotype was counted a single time. The chain recombines TRBV20-1 with TRBJ2-5; TRBD2 matches at 14 bases. The CDR3 has 15 amino acids. The germline V gene encodes CDR1 DFQATT and CDR2 SNEGSKA (reference sequence). With V trimmed by 2 bases and J by 5 bases, 4 bases remained unmatched. CDR3 sequence: CSARRTSGGQETQYF. The CDR3 DNA follows: TGCAGTGCTAGAAGGACTAGCGGGGGGCAGGAGACCCAGTACTTC.

The V gene is TRBV11-1, the J gene TRBJ2-5; D ambiguous. Germline CDR1 is SGHAT and CDR2 is FQDESV (reference sequence). The CDR3 runs to 13 residues. The V end was cut by 2 bases, the J end by 7 bases, with 11 bases between. The CDR3 DNA is TGTGCCAGCAGCTTACCCACAGTACGGACCCAGTACTTC. Encoded protein: CASSLPTVRTQYF.

The rearrangement uses TRBV25-1 and TRBJ2-1, with TRBD2 matching over 10 bases. The germline CDR1 and CDR2 sequences are MGHDK and SYGVNS. The length of the CDR3 is 15 residues. With V trimmed by 4 bases and J by 5 bases, 5 bases remained unmatched. The CDR3 sequence is CASSALAGVDNEQFF. In DNA, the CDR3 is TGTGCCAGCAGTGCCCTAGCGGGGGTAGACAATGAGCAGTTCTTC.

This clonotype appeared a few times. DNA of the CDR3: TGTGCCAGCAGTGCGACCGGTGTTGGTCAACAGCCCCAGCATTTT. This translates into CASSATGVGQQPQHF. The chain carries TRBV12-3 or TRBV12-4 and TRBJ1-5; D is undetermined. The CDR3 extends over 15 amino acids. Trimming stripped 5 bases from V and 7 bases from J, with 18 bases between.

The V and J genes are TRBV20-1 and TRBJ2-1; D is unresolved. Germline CDR1 reads DFQATT; CDR2 reads SNEGSKA (reference sequence). The CDR3 has 12 amino acids. V lost 0 bases and J 15 bases, leaving 15 bases between the germline ends. The CDR3 DNA reads as TGCAGTGCTAGAGATATGAAGGGTGGGTCGTTCTTC. Protein product: CSARDMKGGSFF.

V gene TRBV4-3 combines with J gene TRBJ1-2; D is unclear. There are 11 residues in the CDR3. Trimming pared 0 bases from V and 10 bases from J, leaving 6 bases between. Per the germline V gene, CDR1 is LGHNA and CDR2 is YSLEER. As DNA, the CDR3 is TGCGCCAGCAGCCAAGAATTGGTCTACACCTTC. Translating it yields CASSQELVYTF.

The chain combines TRBV5-1 with TRBJ1-2; no reliable D call. The V end was cut by 7 bases, the J end by 3 bases, with 16 bases between. The germline V gene encodes CDR1 SGHRS and CDR2 YFSETQ. The CDR3 extends over 14 amino acids. The DNA for the CDR3 is TGCGCCAGCGCGGGGATTGGGTCCCACTATGGCTACACCTTC. This codes for CASAGIGSHYGYTF.

The rearrangement links TRBV20-1 to TRBJ2-7, with 10 bases fitting TRBD2. CDR3 length: 15 amino acids. The junction had 4 bases not matched to a gene; V was cut back by 2 bases and J by 0 bases. CDR1 is DFQATT and CDR2 is SNEGSKA in the germline V gene (reference sequence). In DNA form, the CDR3 reads TGCAGTGCTAGACGGACTAGCGGCCGCTCCTACGAGCAGTACTTC. Protein: CSARRTSGRSYEQYF.